This T cell receptor beta chain was documented in a study of blood T cell repertoires in COVID-19 (TCRdb year 2020). Broadly, across the study: Collaborator samples came from the United States, Italy and Spain and covered acute and convalescent phases of COVID-19. The material from the prospective study consisted of cDNA or gDNA derived from T cells, B-cell-depleted T cells, or PBMCs. The dataset comprised deeply sampled blood TCRbeta repertoires from subjects exposed to, actively infected with, or recovered from COVID-19. The repertoires were released in a freely available public database intended as a resource for research on the immune response to SARS-CoV-2. Samples were obtained from the ongoing ImmuneRACE study (first 160 participants) and from 1,000 to 1,500 subjects provided by 6 global collaborators. Nearly every sample came with metadata listing a de-identified subject ID, COVID-19 status, age in years and sex. Where HLA class I and class II types were available, the types were taken from metadata supplied by the sample provider, not from assay-based typing. Overall study results and their limits: Clinical and demographic metadata were provided uncurated, with the amount varying by source and participant.

Of note for this clone: Its antigen is unknown. No base qualities exist here, and no much larger clone lies one base off it.

In Seattle, one collaborating source enrolled patients while the infection was active and tracked those patients longitudinally over the course of disease. Each collaborating institution followed its own protocols to collect whole blood in K2EDTA tubes. For TCRbeta analysis, collaborators shipped samples in one of three forms: frozen whole blood, isolated PBMCs, or DNA extracted from either of those sample types. The immunoSEQ Assay, a bias-controlled multiplex PCR, was used to amplify TCRbeta CDR3 regions from genomic DNA. On the authors' methods: The number of nucleated cells in each sample was estimated by amplification of reference gene primers within the assay. To quantify the absolute abundance of each unique TCRbeta CDR3 rearrangement, sequence reads were collapsed and filtered. For each sample, productive Simpson clonality was calculated as the square root of Simpson's diversity index across productive rearrangements. TCRdb retrieved this table from immuneACCESS and kept in-frame rearrangements only. Not all clones are present; in checked studies, unresolved V genes account for under half, and no reason is known for the remainder. The V and J calls and clone size were taken over from that table, and D and trimming were inferred from the DNA. The sample data list about 230,000 clones, and 65% to 90% of these were observed just once. The ten largest clones take up roughly 4.6% of the sample.

CDR1 and CDR2, looked up from the germline V gene, are SGHTA and FQGNSA. Taken from cysteine to phenylalanine, the CDR3 has 15 residues. Just CDR3 DNA is preserved here, 45 bases in frame from base 1. Trimming removed 6 bases from V and 0 bases from J; the gene matches leave 5 bases unexplained. Material: peripheral blood. The rearrangement joined TRBV7-2 to TRBJ2-7; TRBD1 lines up with 10 middle nucleotides. This clonotype originated in a man between 50 and 59 years old with COVID-19, enrolled during active disease. The bases read TGTGCCAGCAGACCGGGACAGGGGAGCTCCTACGAGCAGTACTTC. Translated, this is CASRPGQGSSYEQYF. Extended through the reference TRBV7-2 and TRBJ2-7 proteins, this CDR3 yields the full variable domain: GAGVSQSPSNKVTEKGKDVELRCDPISGHTALYWYRQSLGQGLEFLIYFQGNSAPDKSGLPSDRFSAERTGGSVSTLTIQRTQQEDSAVYLCASRPGQGSSYEQYFGPGTRLTVT.